The TCR beta chain described here comes from a study of patients and donors after allogeneic stem cell transplantation. TCRdb reprocessed the RT-PCR reads via MiXCR and lists one record per CDR3 protein. The sample carries some 160,000 distinct CDR3 sequences, more than 20% recorded once. The V gene end was trimmed by 5 bases and the J gene end by 3 bases; junction bases not matched to a gene: 10. The CDR3 runs to 16 residues. The sequence was collected from a human donor who was either an allogeneic HSCT recipient or a stem cell or donor lymphocyte infusion donor (not recorded which). It is not recorded whose cells these are; they may come from a transplant donor. Material: blood, either unsorted or a sorted T cell fraction (not recorded which). This chain joins TRBV12-3 or TRBV12-4 and TRBJ2-1; 7 nucleotides match TRBD1. CDR3 amino acids: CASSELQGELYNEQFF. Here the CDR3 DNA reads TGTGCCAGCAGTGAACTCCAGGGGGAACTCTACAATGAGCAGTTCTTC.